This T cell receptor (beta chain) comes out of a study of blood T cell repertoires in COVID-19. As handled by the study authors: Quantification of nucleated cells was approximated via reference gene primer amplification. Assay used: immunoSEQ multiplex PCR; TCRdb lists only in-frame clones, some missing. That table is the source of V, J and clone size, and D and trimming were worked out from the DNA. This sample carries roughly 150,000 clones, 75% to 85% of them seen once, and the ten largest clones take 2.5% to 3%. Germline CDR1 and CDR2: LGHNA and YNFKEQ. V shed 0 bases and J 5 bases; nucleotides not matched to a gene: 3. CDR3 length: 15 amino acids.

Sequenced sample: peripheral blood. The receptor's source is a man over 45 with acute or convalescent COVID-19. The chain combines TRBV4-2 with TRBJ2-1; 8 positions match TRBD2. The CDR3 protein is CASSQDPSGHNEQFF. The CDR3 DNA sequence: TGTGCCAGCAGCCAAGATCCTAGCGGGCACAATGAGCAGTTCTTC.